Shown below are 20 T cell receptor beta chains from a single sample sequenced in a study of identical twins. A single record per CDR3 protein comes from TCRdb applying MiXCR to the 5' RACE reads. The table shows some 730,000 distinct CDR3 sequences, with 15% to 20% occurring only once. The same sample was also used in a study of T cells expressing NK-cell markers.

Input material: PBMCs. The receptor source for this set is a woman under 30 in good health.

This clonotype was detected a few times. CDR3 amino acids: CASSQGSAKPLAGYTF. Written as DNA, the CDR3 is TGCGCCAGCAGCCAAGGCTCGGCGAAACCTCTTGCTGGCTACACCTTC. This chain links TRBV4-3 with TRBJ1-2; unclear D gene. Germline values: CDR1 LGHNA, CDR2 YSLEER. V was pared by 1 base and J by 7 bases, with 19 bases between. This CDR3 has 16 amino acids.

This clonotype was counted a few times. The V gene is TRBV7-9, the J gene TRBJ2-5; 7 nucleotides agree with TRBD1. CDR1 is SEHNR, CDR2 FQNEAQ, per germline (reference sequence). With V trimmed by 1 base and J by 3 bases, 5 bases remained unmatched. The CDR3 is 15 residues long. CDR3 DNA sequence: TGTGCCAGCAGCTTAGGGACAGGAGTCAAAGAGACCCAGTACTTC. It codes for CASSLGTGVKETQYF.

The rearrangement uses TRBV20-1 and TRBJ2-5, with 10 bases identical to TRBD2. The V gene's germline CDR1 is DFQATT and CDR2 SNEGSKA (reference sequence). CDR3 size: 16 residues. Unmatched junction bases numbered 11, after V lost 3 bases and J lost 4 bases. The CDR3 sequence is CSASGLAGVVGETQYF. Written as DNA, the CDR3 is TGCAGTGCTAGCGGGCTAGCGGGAGTCGTTGGAGAGACCCAGTACTTC.

The V gene is TRBV2, the J gene TRBJ2-3; D is undetermined. Deletions cut 6 bases from V and 4 bases from J, with 8 bases between. This CDR3 is 12 amino acids long. Germline CDR1 SNHLY, CDR2 FYNNEI. CDR3 loop: CASSEVPDTQYF. CDR3 coding DNA: TGTGCCAGCAGCGAGGTCCCAGATACGCAGTATTTT. The variable domain in full, with the rest retrieved from reference TRBV2 and TRBJ2-3, is EPEVTQTPSHQVTQMGQEVILRCVPISNHLYFYWYRQILGQKVEFLVSFYNNEISEKSEIFDDQFSVERPDGSNFTLKIRSTKLEDSAMYFCASSEVPDTQYFGPGTRLTVL.

The chain recombines TRBV5-6 with TRBJ2-7; no definite D call. The V end lost 3 bases, the J end lost 1 base, and 14 bases lay between the germline ends. This CDR3 spans 15 amino acids. CDR1 is SGHDT, CDR2 YYEEEE, per germline. The CDR3 nucleotides are TGTGCCAGCAGCTCGGTTTTGACACCGTCCTACGAGCAGTACTTC. Its protein product is CASSSVLTPSYEQYF.

This clonotype was seen at least ten times. In DNA, the CDR3 is TGTGCCAGCAGAAAACTAGCGGGGGGGACTTACAATGAGCAGTTCTTC. Its translation is CASRKLAGGTYNEQFF. The chain carries TRBV12-3 or TRBV12-4 and TRBJ2-1; 13 bases are shared with TRBD2. V was pared by 6 bases and J by 4 bases, with 6 bases of the junction left unmatched. The CDR3 covers 16 residues.

This clonotype turned up a few times. Its ends do not fully match the called genes, so a read error is possible. The chain joins TRBV7-9 to TRBJ2-7, with TRBD1 identical over 8 bases. CDR1 is SEHNR and CDR2 is FQNEAQ in the germline V gene (reference sequence). The CDR3 is made up of 12 amino acids. The CDR3 DNA follows: TGTGCCAGCAGTTACCTTACGGGACAGGTCGACTTC. It specifies CASSYLTGQVDF.

In nucleotides, the CDR3 is TGTGCCAGCAGTGCTGACGGATCCCGGGAGACCCAGTACTTC. This encodes CASSADGSRETQYF. The chain is built from TRBV9 and TRBJ2-5, with unresolved D. CDR3 length: 14 residues. Germline CDR1 is SGDLS and CDR2 is YYNGEE. V dropped 5 bases and J dropped 5 bases, with 16 bases sitting between them.

The V call is TRBV11-2, the J call TRBJ2-3, with a weak D call TRBD2 (6 bases). The CDR3 length is 13 residues. In germline, CDR1 is SGHAT, CDR2 FQNNGV. With 4 bases removed from V and 6 bases from J, the gap between germline ends came to 11 bases. The CDR3 sequence is CASSSIAADTQYF. The CDR3 DNA reads TGTGCCAGCAGCTCTATAGCGGCGGATACGCAGTATTTT.

In regard to this clonotype: Germline is not matched at one junction end, which may reflect a read error. V and J are TRBV5-6 and TRBJ1-2; no clear D. The CDR3 length is 13 residues. The germline V gene has CDR1 SGHDT and CDR2 YYEEEE. CDR3 region: CASILGRASGYTF. The CDR3 DNA is TGTGCCAGCATCTTGGGTAGGGCAAGTGGCTACACCTTC.

The chain couples TRBV6-1 to TRBJ2-1, with TRBD2 as a possible D gene (5 bases). Germline values: CDR1 MNHNS, CDR2 SASEGT. Trimming left V 0 bases short and J 5 bases short, with 8 bases between. The CDR3 length is 14 residues. The CDR3 sequence is CASSEASGNNEQFF. The DNA of the CDR3 is TGTGCCAGCAGTGAAGCCTCGGGAAACAATGAGCAGTTCTTC.

This clonotype was counted between two and nine times. V usage is TRBV7-9 and J usage is TRBJ1-3, with 7 positions matching TRBD1. This CDR3 region has 15 residues. Germline V lookup: CDR1 SEHNR, CDR2 FQNEAQ (reference sequence). Unmatched junction bases numbered 7, after V lost 5 bases and J lost 3 bases. The CDR3 is CASSPDRSFGNTIYF. The DNA for the CDR3 is TGTGCCAGCAGCCCGGACAGGAGCTTTGGAAACACCATATATTTT. Drawing the rest from reference TRBV7-9 and TRBJ1-3, the complete variable domain is DTGVSQNPRHKITKRGQNVTFRCDPISEHNRLYWYRQTLGQGPEFLTYFQNEAQLEKSRLLSDRFSAERPKGSFSTLEIQRTEQGDSAMYLCASSPDRSFGNTIYFGEGSWLTVV.

This clonotype came up a few times. The chain uses TRBV6-1 and TRBJ1-2; 7 nucleotides agree with TRBD1. CDR3 size: 14 residues. Germline CDR1 MNHNS, CDR2 SASEGT. Trimming at V came to 8 bases and at J to 0 bases, leaving 6 bases not matched to a gene. The CDR3 DNA reads as TGTGCCAGCTATGGACAGGAACCTAACTATGGCTACACCTTC. It codes for CASYGQEPNYGYTF.

The chain has TRBV29-1 and TRBJ2-5; no reliable D call. Trimming removed 6 bases from V and 7 bases from J, with 9 bases in between. CDR1 and CDR2 (germline): SQVTM, ANQGSEA. The CDR3 extends over 10 amino acids. The CDR3 region is CSVRTGTQYF. CDR3 DNA sequence: TGCAGCGTCCGGACCGGGACCCAGTACTTC.

The chain couples TRBV12-3 or TRBV12-4 to TRBJ2-7; D assignment may be TRBD1 or TRBD2 (7 bases each). There are 16 residues in the CDR3. Trimming stripped 3 bases from V and 4 bases from J, with 19 bases between. The CDR3 spells CASSFWGGTEPYEQYF. The CDR3 DNA reads as TGTGCCAGCAGTTTCTGGGGGGGGACAGAGCCTTACGAGCAGTACTTC.

This clonotype was observed at least ten times. This sequence joins TRBV5-6 and TRBJ1-5; maybe TRBD1 (6 bases). Trimming took 4 bases from V and 0 from J, leaving 17 bases between them. The CDR3 is 17 residues long. Germline V gene sequence: CDR1 SGHDT, CDR2 YYEEEE. The CDR3 here is CASSARGTTYSNQPQHF. The CDR3 coding sequence is TGTGCCAGCAGCGCCCGGGGGACAACTTATAGCAATCAGCCCCAGCATTTT.

The V call is TRBV5-6, the J call TRBJ2-1; the match to TRBD1 covers 7 bases. This CDR3 is 13 amino acids long. The J segment lost 9 bases and the V segment lost 4 bases, leaving 7 bases of the junction unmatched. Germline lookup yields CDR1 SGHDT and CDR2 YYEEEE. The CDR3, as DNA: TGTGCCAGCAGCCTGAGGGGGCAGGTTGAGCAGTTCTTC. Its translation is CASSLRGQVEQFF.

There are a few counts of this clonotype. The V call is TRBV20-1, the J call TRBJ2-3, with 10 nucleotides matching TRBD2. J was trimmed by 5 bases and V by 6 bases; bases with no gene match: 11. Per the germline V gene, CDR1 is DFQATT and CDR2 is SNEGSKA (reference sequence). The CDR3 runs to 15 residues. CDR3 sequence (DNA): TGCAGTGCCCCCCCCCAGCGGGAGGGCCTAGATACGCAGTATTTT. It specifies CSAPPQREGLDTQYF.

This rearrangement joins TRBV11-2 to TRBJ2-1, with 11 bases aligning to TRBD2. The V gene end was trimmed by 6 bases and the J gene end by 7 bases; junction bases not matched to a gene: 8. The CDR3 is 15 residues long. The V gene's germline CDR1 is SGHAT and CDR2 FQNNGV. The CDR3 loop reads CASSETSGIRNEQFF. The CDR3 bases are TGTGCCAGCAGTGAGACTAGCGGGATTCGTAATGAGCAGTTCTTC.

The sample holds a few counts of this clonotype. The chain links TRBV5-1 to TRBJ2-7; the D is unclear. The V and J ends lost 5 bases and 0 bases respectively, with 9 bases between them. The CDR3 sequence is 13 residues long. CDR1 and CDR2 from the germline V gene are SGHRS and YFSETQ. The CDR3 here is CASRSAGSYEQYF. The CDR3 DNA reads TGCGCCAGCAGATCCGCCGGCTCCTACGAGCAGTACTTC.